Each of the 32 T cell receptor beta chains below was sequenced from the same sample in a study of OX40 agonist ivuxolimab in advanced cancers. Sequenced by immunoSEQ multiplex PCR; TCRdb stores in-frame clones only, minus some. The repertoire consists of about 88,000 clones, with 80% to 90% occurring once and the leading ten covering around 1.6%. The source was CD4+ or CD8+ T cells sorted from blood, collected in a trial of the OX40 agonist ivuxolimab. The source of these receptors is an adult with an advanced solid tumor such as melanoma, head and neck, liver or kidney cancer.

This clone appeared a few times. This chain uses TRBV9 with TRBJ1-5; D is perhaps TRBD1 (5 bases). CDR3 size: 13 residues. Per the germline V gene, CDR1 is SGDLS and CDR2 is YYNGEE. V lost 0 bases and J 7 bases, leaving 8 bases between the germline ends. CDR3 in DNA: TGTGCCAGCAGCGTAGACAGGCACCAGCCCCAGCATTTT. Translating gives CASSVDRHQPQHF.

CDR3 sequence reads: CATTERGGRDTQYF. The CDR3 DNA follows: TGTGCCACCACTGAGCGGGGGGGCAGGGATACGCAGTATTTT. The chain uses TRBV7-2 and TRBJ2-3; 10 positions agree with TRBD2. The CDR3 runs to 14 residues. CDR1 and CDR2 (germline): SGHTA, FQGNSA. Trimming cost V 10 bases and J 6 bases; bases outside gene matches: 10.

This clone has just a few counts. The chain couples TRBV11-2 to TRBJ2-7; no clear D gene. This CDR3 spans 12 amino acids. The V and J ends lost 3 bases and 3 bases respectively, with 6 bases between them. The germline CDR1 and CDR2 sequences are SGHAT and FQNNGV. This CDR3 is CASSLTLYEQYF. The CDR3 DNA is TGTGCCAGCAGCTTGACGCTCTACGAGCAGTACTTC.

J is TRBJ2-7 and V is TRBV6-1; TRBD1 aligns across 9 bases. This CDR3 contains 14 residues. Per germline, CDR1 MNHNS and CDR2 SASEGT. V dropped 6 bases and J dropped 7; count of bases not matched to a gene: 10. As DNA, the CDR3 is TGTGCCAGCAGACCCACCGGGACAGGGAGAGAGCAGTACTTC. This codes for CASRPTGTGREQYF.

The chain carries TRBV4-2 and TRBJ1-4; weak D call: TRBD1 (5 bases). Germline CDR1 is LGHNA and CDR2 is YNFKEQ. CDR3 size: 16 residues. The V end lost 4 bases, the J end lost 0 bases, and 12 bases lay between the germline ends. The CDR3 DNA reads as TGTGCCAGCAGCCGGTCGGGGGTCTCAACTAATGAAAAACTGTTTTTT. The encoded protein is CASSRSGVSTNEKLFF.

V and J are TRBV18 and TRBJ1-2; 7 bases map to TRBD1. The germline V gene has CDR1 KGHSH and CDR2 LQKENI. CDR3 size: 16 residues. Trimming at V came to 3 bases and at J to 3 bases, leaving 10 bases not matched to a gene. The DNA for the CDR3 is TGTGCCAGCTCACCTGCGATTGAGGGGGCGGACTATGGCTACACCTTC. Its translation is CASSPAIEGADYGYTF. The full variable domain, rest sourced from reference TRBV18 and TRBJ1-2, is NAGVMQNPRHLVRRRGQEARLRCSPMKGHSHVYWYRQLPEEGLKFMVYLQKENIIDESGMPKERFSAEFPKEGPSILRIQQVVRGDSAAYFCASSPAIEGADYGYTFGSGTRLTVV.

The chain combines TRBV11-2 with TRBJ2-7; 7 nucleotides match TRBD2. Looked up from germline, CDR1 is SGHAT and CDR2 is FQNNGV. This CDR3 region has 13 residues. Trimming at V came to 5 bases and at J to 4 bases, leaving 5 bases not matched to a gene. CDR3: CASSLGTKYEQYF. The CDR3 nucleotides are TGTGCCAGCAGCCTGGGGACTAAGTACGAGCAGTACTTC.

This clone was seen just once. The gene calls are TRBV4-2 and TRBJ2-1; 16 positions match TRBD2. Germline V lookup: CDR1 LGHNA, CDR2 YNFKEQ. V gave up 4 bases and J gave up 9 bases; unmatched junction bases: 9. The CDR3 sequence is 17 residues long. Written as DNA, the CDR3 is TGTGCCAGCAGCCCCCCGGGGACTAGCGGGGGGGGGATTGAGCAGTTCTTC. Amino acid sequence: CASSPPGTSGGGIEQFF.

In DNA form, the CDR3 reads TGCGCCAGCAGCCCCGGACAGGCCTATGGCTACACCTTC. Its protein is CASSPGQAYGYTF. J is TRBJ1-2 and V is TRBV5-1; 7 bases are shared with TRBD1. Trimming took 4 bases from V and 4 from J; bases not matched to a gene: 4. The CDR3 totals 13 residues. Germline CDR1 and CDR2: SGHRS and YFSETQ.

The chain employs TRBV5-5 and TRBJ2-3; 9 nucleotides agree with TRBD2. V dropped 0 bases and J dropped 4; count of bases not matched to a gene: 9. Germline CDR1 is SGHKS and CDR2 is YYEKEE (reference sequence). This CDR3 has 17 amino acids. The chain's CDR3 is CASSLALTSGLADTQYF. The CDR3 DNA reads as TGTGCCAGCAGCTTGGCCCTGACTAGCGGATTGGCAGATACGCAGTATTTT.

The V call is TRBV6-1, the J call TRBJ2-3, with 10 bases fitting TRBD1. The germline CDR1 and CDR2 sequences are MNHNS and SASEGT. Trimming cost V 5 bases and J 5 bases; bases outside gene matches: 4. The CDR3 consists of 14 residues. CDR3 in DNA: TGTGCCAGCAGTCGGGACAGGGGAGGAGATACGCAGTATTTT. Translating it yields CASSRDRGGDTQYF.

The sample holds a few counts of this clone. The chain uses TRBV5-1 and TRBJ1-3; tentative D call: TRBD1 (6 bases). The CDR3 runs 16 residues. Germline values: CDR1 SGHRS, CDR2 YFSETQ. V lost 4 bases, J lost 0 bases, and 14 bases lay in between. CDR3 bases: TGCGCCAGCAGCCCGCCGACAGGTCGCTCTGGAAACACCATATATTTT. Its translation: CASSPPTGRSGNTIYF.

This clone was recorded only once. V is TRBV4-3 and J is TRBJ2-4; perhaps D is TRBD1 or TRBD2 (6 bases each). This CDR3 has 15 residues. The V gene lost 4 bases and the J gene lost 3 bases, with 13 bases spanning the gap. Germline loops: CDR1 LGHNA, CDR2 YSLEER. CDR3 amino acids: CASSPKEGGKNIQYF. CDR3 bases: TGCGCCAGCAGCCCGAAAGAGGGGGGCAAAAACATTCAGTACTTC.

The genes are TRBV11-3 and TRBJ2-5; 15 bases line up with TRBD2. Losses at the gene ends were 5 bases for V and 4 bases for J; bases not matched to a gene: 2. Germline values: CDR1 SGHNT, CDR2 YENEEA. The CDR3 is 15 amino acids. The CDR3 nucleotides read TGTGCCAGCAGCAAGGGACTAGCGGGGGGAGAGACCCAGTACTTC. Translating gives CASSKGLAGGETQYF.

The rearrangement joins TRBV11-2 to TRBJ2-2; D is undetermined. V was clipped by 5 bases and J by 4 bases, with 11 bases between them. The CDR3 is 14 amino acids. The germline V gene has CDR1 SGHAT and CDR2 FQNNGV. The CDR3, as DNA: TGTGCCAGCAGCCCCCGAGTGGGCACCGGGGAGCTGTTTTTT. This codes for CASSPRVGTGELFF.

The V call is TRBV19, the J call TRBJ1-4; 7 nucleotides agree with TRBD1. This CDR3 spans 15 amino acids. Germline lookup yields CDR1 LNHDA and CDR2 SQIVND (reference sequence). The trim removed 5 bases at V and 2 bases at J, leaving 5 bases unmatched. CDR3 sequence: CASSPRGGTNEKLFF. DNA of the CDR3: TGTGCCAGTAGTCCCAGGGGGGGCACTAATGAAAAACTGTTTTTT.

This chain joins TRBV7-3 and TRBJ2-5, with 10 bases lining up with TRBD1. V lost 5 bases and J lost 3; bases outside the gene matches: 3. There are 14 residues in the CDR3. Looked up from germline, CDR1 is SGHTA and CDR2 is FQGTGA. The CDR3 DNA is TGTGCCAGCAGCCGACAGGGGGCCGAAGAGACCCAGTACTTC. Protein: CASSRQGAEETQYF.

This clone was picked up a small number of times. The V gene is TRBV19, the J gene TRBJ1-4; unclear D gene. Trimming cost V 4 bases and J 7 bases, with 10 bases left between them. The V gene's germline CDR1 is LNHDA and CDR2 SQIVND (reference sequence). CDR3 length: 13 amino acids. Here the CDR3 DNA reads TGTGCCAGTAGTACCGGGGAAGGTGAAAAACTGTTTTTT. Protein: CASSTGEGEKLFF.

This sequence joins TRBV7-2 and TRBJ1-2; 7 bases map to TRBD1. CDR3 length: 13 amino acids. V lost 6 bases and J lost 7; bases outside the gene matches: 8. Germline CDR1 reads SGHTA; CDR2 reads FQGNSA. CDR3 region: CASSQGGTGGYTF. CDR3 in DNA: TGTGCCAGCAGTCAAGGGGGCACGGGTGGCTACACCTTC.

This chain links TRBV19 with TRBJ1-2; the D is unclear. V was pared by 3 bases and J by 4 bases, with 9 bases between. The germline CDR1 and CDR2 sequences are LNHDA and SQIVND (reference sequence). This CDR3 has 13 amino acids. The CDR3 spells CASSIETFYGYTF. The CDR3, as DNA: TGTGCCAGTAGTATCGAGACTTTCTATGGCTACACCTTC.

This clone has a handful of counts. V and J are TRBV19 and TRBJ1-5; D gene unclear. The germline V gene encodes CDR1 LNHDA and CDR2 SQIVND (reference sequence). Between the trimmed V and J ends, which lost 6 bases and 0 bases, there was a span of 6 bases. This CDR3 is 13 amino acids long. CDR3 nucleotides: TGTGCCAGTAGGCGGTATAGCAATCAGCCCCAGCATTTT. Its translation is CASRRYSNQPQHF. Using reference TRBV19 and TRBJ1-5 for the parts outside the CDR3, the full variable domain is DGGITQSPKYLFRKEGQNVTLSCEQNLNHDAMYWYRQDPGQGLRLIYYSQIVNDFQKGDIAEGYSVSREKKESFPLTVTSAQKNPTAFYLCASRRYSNQPQHFGDGTRLSIL.

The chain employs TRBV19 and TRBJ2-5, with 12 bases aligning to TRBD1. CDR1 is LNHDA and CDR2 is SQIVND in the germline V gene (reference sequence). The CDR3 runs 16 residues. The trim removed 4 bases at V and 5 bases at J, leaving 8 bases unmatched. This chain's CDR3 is CASSTHGTGGRETQYF. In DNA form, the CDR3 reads TGTGCCAGTAGTACTCACGGGACAGGGGGCCGGGAGACCCAGTACTTC.

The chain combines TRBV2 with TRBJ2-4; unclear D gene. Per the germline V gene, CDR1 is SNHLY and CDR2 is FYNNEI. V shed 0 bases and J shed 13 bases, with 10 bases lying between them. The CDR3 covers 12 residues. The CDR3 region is CASSEAQLFQYF. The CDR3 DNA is TGTGCCAGCAGTGAAGCGCAACTATTCCAGTACTTC.

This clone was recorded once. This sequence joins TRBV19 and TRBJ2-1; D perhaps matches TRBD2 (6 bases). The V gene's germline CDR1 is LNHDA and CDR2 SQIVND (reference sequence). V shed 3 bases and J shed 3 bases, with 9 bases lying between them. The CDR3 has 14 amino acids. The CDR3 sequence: CASSMGGGYNEQFF. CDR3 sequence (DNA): TGTGCCAGTAGTATGGGAGGCGGCTACAATGAGCAGTTCTTC.

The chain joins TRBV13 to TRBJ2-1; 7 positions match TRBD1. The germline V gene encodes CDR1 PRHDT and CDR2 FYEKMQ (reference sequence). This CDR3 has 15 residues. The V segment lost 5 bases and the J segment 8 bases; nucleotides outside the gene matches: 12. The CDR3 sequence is CASSLYTGAGDEQFF. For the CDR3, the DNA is TGTGCCAGCAGCCTATACACAGGGGCAGGCGATGAGCAGTTCTTC.

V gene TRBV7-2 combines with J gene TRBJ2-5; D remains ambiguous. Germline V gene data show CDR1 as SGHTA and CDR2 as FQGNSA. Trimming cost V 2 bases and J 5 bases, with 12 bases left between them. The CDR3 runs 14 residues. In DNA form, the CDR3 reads TGTGCCAGCAGCTTACTAACCCTTGGGGAGACCCAGTACTTC. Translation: CASSLLTLGETQYF.

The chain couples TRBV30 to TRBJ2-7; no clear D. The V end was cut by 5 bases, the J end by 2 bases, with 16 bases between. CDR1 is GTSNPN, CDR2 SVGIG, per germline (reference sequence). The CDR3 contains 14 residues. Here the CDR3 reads CAWLQADGTYEQYF. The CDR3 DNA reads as TGTGCCTGGTTGCAGGCCGACGGAACCTACGAGCAGTACTTC.

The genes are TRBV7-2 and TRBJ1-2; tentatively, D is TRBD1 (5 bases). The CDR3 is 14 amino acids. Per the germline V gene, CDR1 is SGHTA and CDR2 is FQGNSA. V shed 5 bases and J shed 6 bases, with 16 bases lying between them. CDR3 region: CASSPGGVDNGYTF. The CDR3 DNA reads TGTGCCAGCAGCCCCGGGGGGGTAGATAATGGCTACACCTTC.

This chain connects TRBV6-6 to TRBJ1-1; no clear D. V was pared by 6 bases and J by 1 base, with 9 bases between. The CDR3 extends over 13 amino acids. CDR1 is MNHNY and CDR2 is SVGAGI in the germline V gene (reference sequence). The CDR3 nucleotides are TGTGCCAGCAGCCTCCCACCGAACACTGAAGCTTTCTTT. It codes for CASSLPPNTEAFF.

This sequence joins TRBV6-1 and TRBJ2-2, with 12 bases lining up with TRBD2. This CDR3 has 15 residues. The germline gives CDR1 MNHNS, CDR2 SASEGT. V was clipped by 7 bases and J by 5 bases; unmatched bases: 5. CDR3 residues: CASNGLAGGTGELFF. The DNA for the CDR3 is TGTGCCAGCAACGGGCTAGCGGGGGGGACCGGGGAGCTGTTTTTT.

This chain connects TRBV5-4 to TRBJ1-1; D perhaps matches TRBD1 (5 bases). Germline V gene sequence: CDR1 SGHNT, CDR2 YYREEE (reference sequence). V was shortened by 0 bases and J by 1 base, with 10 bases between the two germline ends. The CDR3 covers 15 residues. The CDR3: CASSLGQGGNTEAFF. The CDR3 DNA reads TGTGCCAGCAGCTTGGGGCAGGGTGGGAACACTGAAGCTTTCTTT.

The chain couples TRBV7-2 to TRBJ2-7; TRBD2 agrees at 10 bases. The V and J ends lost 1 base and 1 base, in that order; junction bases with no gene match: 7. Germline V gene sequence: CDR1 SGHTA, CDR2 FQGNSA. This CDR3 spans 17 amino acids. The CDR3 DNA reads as TGTGCCAGCAGCTTAGGGCTAGCGGGAGACGATTCCTACGAGCAGTACTTC. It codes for CASSLGLAGDDSYEQYF.